The 27 T cell receptor beta chains presented below share a single source sample, sequenced in a study of cytomegalovirus exposure and HLA in healthy donors. The PCR made use of 60 Vbeta and 13 Jbeta primers. Assay used: immunoSEQ multiplex PCR; TCRdb lists only in-frame clones, some missing. The sample includes about 120,000 clones, approximately 80% of them seen just once. What was sequenced was PBMCs. The receptors here all came from a man between 18 and 35 years old in good health and CMV-seropositive.

This clone appeared a few times. The chain couples TRBV14 to TRBJ2-1; 12 bases fit TRBD2. Germline V gene data show CDR1 as SGHDN and CDR2 as FVKESK. V shed 3 bases and J 3 bases; nucleotides not matched to a gene: 6. This CDR3 contains 17 residues. The CDR3 DNA sequence: TGTGCCAGCAGCCACCGACGGACTAGCGGGAACTACAATGAGCAGTTCTTC. This sequence encodes CASSHRRTSGNYNEQFF.

This clone was found a few times. V usage is TRBV7-6 and J usage is TRBJ2-5; TRBD2 is a possible D gene (6 bases). In germline, CDR1 is SGHVS, CDR2 FNYEAQ. V lost 5 bases and J lost 2, with 18 bases in between. The CDR3 is made up of 16 amino acids. CDR3 nucleotide sequence: TGTGCCAGCAGCCGACCTGGACGGGGGACGCAAGAGACCCAGTACTTC. As protein: CASSRPGRGTQETQYF.

This clone occurred once. The chain links TRBV7-9 to TRBJ2-7; 8 bases agree with TRBD1. V trimming: 5 bases; J trimming: 9 bases; junction bases outside the gene matches: 18. There are 16 residues in the CDR3. Germline values: CDR1 SEHNR, CDR2 FQNEAQ (reference sequence). The CDR3 reads CASSPSAARETGVQYF. Here the CDR3 DNA reads TGTGCCAGCAGCCCTAGTGCGGCCAGAGAGACAGGGGTGCAGTACTTC.

The chain carries TRBV5-6 and TRBJ2-7; D might be TRBD2 (6 bases). The V end was cut by 1 base, the J end by 4 bases, with 18 bases between. Germline values: CDR1 SGHDT, CDR2 YYEEEE. There are 16 residues in the CDR3. The CDR3 DNA sequence: TGTGCCAGCAGCTTGTCAGGCGGGACCAAAGGGTACGAGCAGTACTTC. The encoded protein is CASSLSGGTKGYEQYF.

DNA of the CDR3: TGTGCCAGCGGGGAGGCAAAGGGGAGGGACATTCAGTACTTC. Its translation: CASGEAKGRDIQYF. This sequence joins TRBV19 and TRBJ2-4; 7 bases match TRBD2. This CDR3 comprises 14 residues. J lost 8 bases, V lost 9 bases, and 13 bases had no gene match. CDR1 is LNHDA and CDR2 is SQIVND in the germline V gene (reference sequence).

J is TRBJ1-2 and V is TRBV6-1; possibly TRBD1 for D (5 bases). This CDR3 comprises 13 residues. The germline CDR1 and CDR2 sequences are MNHNS and SASEGT. V shed 6 bases and J shed 0 bases, with 8 bases lying between them. The CDR3 reads CASRSTANYGYTF. The CDR3 bases are TGTGCCAGCAGATCGACAGCTAACTATGGCTACACCTTC.

This rearrangement joins TRBV5-1 to TRBJ1-1; D is possibly TRBD1 (5 bases). Looked up from germline, CDR1 is SGHRS and CDR2 is YFSETQ. CDR3 size: 22 residues. V lost 2 bases and J 0 bases, leaving 32 bases between the germline ends. CDR3 protein: CASSLNGPYGGGQGSMNTEAFF. The DNA for the CDR3 is TGCGCCAGCAGCTTAAATGGTCCCTACGGGGGTGGGCAGGGAAGCATGAACACTGAAGCTTTCTTT. The variable domain in full, completed from reference TRBV5-1 and TRBJ1-1, reads KAGVTQTPRYLIKTRGQQVTLSCSPISGHRSVSWYQQTPGQGLQFLFEYFSETQRNKGNFPGRFSGRQFSNSRSEMNVSTLELGDSALYLCASSLNGPYGGGQGSMNTEAFFGQGTRLTVV.

The chain couples TRBV11-3 to TRBJ2-5; D not certain. Germline values: CDR1 SGHNT, CDR2 YENEEA. The germline V and J ends were trimmed by 5 bases and 2 bases, with 15 bases remaining between them. The CDR3 is 15 amino acids. CDR3 region: CASSLGTQRQETQYF. The CDR3 DNA is TGTGCCAGCAGCCTCGGAACCCAGCGTCAAGAGACCCAGTACTTC.

The rearrangement joins TRBV10-3 to TRBJ2-2, with TRBD2 matching 7 bases. The length of the CDR3 is 12 residues. V shed 10 bases and J 8 bases; nucleotides not matched to a gene: 7. CDR1 ENHRY and CDR2 SYGVKD come from the germline V gene. CDR3 in DNA: TGTGCCACCGGACTAGGATCTGGGGAGCTGTTTTTT. It encodes CATGLGSGELFF.

This clone was observed a handful of times. The chain employs TRBV9 and TRBJ1-3; 7 nucleotides agree with TRBD1. Trimming removed 3 bases from V and 0 bases from J; junction bases left unmatched: 9. This CDR3 spans 17 amino acids. Germline CDR1 SGDLS, CDR2 YYNGEE. CDR3 loop: CASSERDSDYSGNTIYF. CDR3 DNA: TGTGCCAGCAGCGAACGGGACAGCGACTACTCTGGAAACACCATATATTTT.

J is TRBJ2-6 and V is TRBV6-5; D is undetermined. The CDR3 extends over 15 amino acids. Trimming removed 8 bases at V and 0 bases at J, with 11 bases between. Germline V gene data show CDR1 as MNHEY and CDR2 as SVGAGI. For the CDR3, the DNA is TGTGCCAGCGCTCTCACAAGCTCTGGGGCCAACGTCCTGACTTTC. It is translated as CASALTSSGANVLTF.

This clone was seen just once. The J gene is TRBJ2-1, the V gene TRBV5-1; 7 bases map to TRBD2. The germline V gene has CDR1 SGHRS and CDR2 YFSETQ. This CDR3 has 16 residues. The junction had 16 bases not matched to a gene; V was cut back by 6 bases and J by 7 bases. In DNA, the CDR3 is TGCGCCAGCACCAGCTTAGTTGGGGGGAGGGAGAATGAGCAGTTCTTC. The encoded protein is CASTSLVGGRENEQFF.

V and J are TRBV27 and TRBJ2-3, with D possibly matching TRBD2 (6 bases). V lost 6 bases, J lost 6 bases, and 19 bases lay in between. CDR1 and CDR2 (germline): MNHEY, SMNVEV (reference sequence). The CDR3 covers 15 residues. CDR3 nucleotide sequence: TGTGCCAGCAGCACCGGGACTGCCACCTTGGATACGCAGTATTTT. This sequence encodes CASSTGTATLDTQYF.

V is TRBV19 and J is TRBJ1-3; no firm D call. Per germline, CDR1 LNHDA and CDR2 SQIVND (reference sequence). V lost 3 bases and J 4 bases, leaving 16 bases between the germline ends. The CDR3 consists of 16 residues. CDR3 DNA sequence: TGTGCCAGTAGTATCTTGGGAGTTCTAAGCGGAAACACCATATATTTT. It translates to CASSILGVLSGNTIYF. The variable domain in full, with the rest retrieved from reference TRBV19 and TRBJ1-3, is DGGITQSPKYLFRKEGQNVTLSCEQNLNHDAMYWYRQDPGQGLRLIYYSQIVNDFQKGDIAEGYSVSREKKESFPLTVTSAQKNPTAFYLCASSILGVLSGNTIYFGEGSWLTVV.

The chain carries TRBV6-6 and TRBJ1-2; TRBD1 might be the D (5 bases). Germline CDR1 is MNHNY and CDR2 is SVGAGI (reference sequence). The CDR3 sequence is 12 residues long. V was shortened by 5 bases and J by 2 bases, with 6 bases between the two germline ends. CDR3 in amino acids: CASSKGNYGYTF. In DNA, the CDR3 is TGTGCCAGCAGTAAGGGGAACTATGGCTACACCTTC.

This chain joins TRBV13 and TRBJ1-1, with 8 positions matching TRBD1. The CDR3 spans 17 residues. J lost 0 bases, V lost 7 bases, and 13 bases had no gene match. Germline CDR1 PRHDT, CDR2 FYEKMQ (reference sequence). The CDR3 loop reads CASNFRPGGGMNTEAFF. The CDR3 coding sequence is TGTGCCAGCAACTTCCGGCCAGGGGGCGGCATGAACACTGAAGCTTTCTTT.

The rearrangement uses TRBV6-1 and TRBJ1-2; weak D call: TRBD1 (6 bases). The CDR3 loop spans 14 amino acids. V was shortened by 2 bases and J by 6 bases, with 13 bases between the two germline ends. CDR1 and CDR2 (germline): MNHNS, SASEGT. The CDR3 sequence: CASSEPGHWNGYTF. CDR3 in DNA: TGTGCCAGCAGTGAACCGGGACATTGGAATGGCTACACCTTC.

The gene calls are TRBV6-5 and TRBJ2-7; tentatively, D is TRBD1 (6 bases). Trimming shortened V by 0 bases and J by 2 bases, and 11 bases separated the two germline ends. This CDR3 contains 15 residues. CDR1 is MNHEY, CDR2 SVGAGI, per germline. CDR3 protein: CASSYSTGSAYEQYF. As DNA, the CDR3 is TGTGCCAGCAGTTACTCGACAGGTTCCGCCTACGAGCAGTACTTC.

The chain combines TRBV7-9 with TRBJ2-5, with D unclear. The J call may be in error: the DNA end matches TRBJ2-7 better. The CDR3 totals 12 residues. Germline-derived CDR1 and CDR2 are SEHNR and FQNEAQ (reference sequence). CDR3 DNA sequence: TGTGCCAGCAGCTTACACAGCTACGAGCAGTACTTC. Translated: CASSLHSYEQYF.

The sample holds a few counts of this clone. The V call is TRBV15, the J call TRBJ1-3; 7 bases are a match to TRBD1. Germline V lookup: CDR1 LNHNV, CDR2 YYDKDF (reference sequence). The CDR3 has 15 residues. V lost 4 bases, J lost 0 bases, and 3 bases stayed unmatched. The CDR3 here is CATSIGTDSGNTIYF. In nucleotides, the CDR3 is TGTGCCACCAGCATCGGGACAGACTCTGGAAACACCATATATTTT.

This chain connects TRBV19 to TRBJ1-5, with D unclear. Looked up from germline, CDR1 is LNHDA and CDR2 is SQIVND (reference sequence). V was clipped by 3 bases and J by 2 bases, with 8 bases between them. CDR3 length: 14 residues. The CDR3 spells CASSMSGRNQPQHF. As DNA, the CDR3 is TGTGCCAGTAGTATGTCTGGGCGCAATCAGCCCCAGCATTTT.

V and J are TRBV19 and TRBJ1-6, with D possibly matching TRBD1 (5 bases). The CDR3 loop spans 14 amino acids. Deletions cut 1 base from V and 7 bases from J, with 8 bases between. CDR1 LNHDA and CDR2 SQIVND come from the germline V gene (reference sequence). The CDR3 reads CASSIAQGNSPLHF. The CDR3 coding sequence is TGTGCCAGTAGTATAGCTCAGGGCAATTCACCCCTCCACTTT.

The chain recombines TRBV19 with TRBJ1-1; 9 bases line up with TRBD1. The CDR3 length is 16 residues. Trimming cost V 3 bases and J 1 base; bases outside gene matches: 6. From germline, CDR1 is LNHDA and CDR2 SQIVND (reference sequence). The CDR3 reads CASSIFWGQGNTEAFF. The CDR3 DNA reads TGTGCCAGTAGTATTTTCTGGGGACAGGGGAACACTGAAGCTTTCTTT.

This clone was seen more than once but under ten times. This rearrangement joins TRBV10-1 to TRBJ2-1; 7 bases align to TRBD1. J gave up 8 bases and V 4 bases, and 5 bases lay outside the gene matches. Germline loops: CDR1 WNHNN, CDR2 SYGVQD (reference sequence). The CDR3 extends over 13 amino acids. The CDR3 region has the DNA TGCGCCAGCAGTGGAGCAGGGGGTGATGAGCAGTTCTTC. This sequence encodes CASSGAGGDEQFF.

The chain links TRBV7-9 to TRBJ2-6, with D possibly TRBD2 on 5 matching bases. Germline CDR1 SEHNR, CDR2 FQNEAQ (reference sequence). V lost 4 bases to trimming and J lost 2 bases, with 9 bases between them. This CDR3 has 15 amino acids. The CDR3 spells CASSSPGTGANVLTF. CDR3 in DNA: TGTGCCAGCAGCTCTCCCGGGACTGGGGCCAACGTCCTGACTTTC.

The chain's CDR3 is CASSWGLLQPQHF. The CDR3 bases are TGTGCCAGCAGTTGGGGCCTCCTACAGCCCCAGCATTTT. The rearrangement joins TRBV27 to TRBJ1-5; D is possibly TRBD1 (5 bases). Germline CDR1 is MNHEY and CDR2 is SMNVEV (reference sequence). V lost 4 bases and J 7 bases, leaving 11 bases between the germline ends. The CDR3 has 13 residues.

The V and J genes are TRBV23-1 and TRBJ2-1; 9 bases match TRBD1. TRBV23-1 qualifies as an ORF whose function is uncertain. This CDR3 has 17 residues. V trimming: 3 bases; J trimming: 10 bases; junction bases outside the gene matches: 16. CDR3 bases: TGCGCCAGCAGTCACCCTGGGACAGGGACCGGTTTGGGCGAGCAGTTCTTC. This gives the protein CASSHPGTGTGLGEQFF.